This T cell receptor (beta chain) was recovered during a study of Ad26.COV2.S vaccination and SARS-CoV-2 variants. Study-level information: The study gave Ad26.COV2.S intramuscularly, once or twice 56 days apart. Findings and caveats of the study: Higher spike-specific TCR breadth was found in vaccine recipients than in placebo recipients. For non-spike TCRs, breadth in vaccine recipients resembled that in placebo recipients.

The data were produced by immunoSEQ multiplex PCR, yet TCRdb's version contains in-frame clones alone and is incomplete. Of roughly 680,000 clones in the sample, 89% were seen once. Described treatment: some 19 received Ad26.COV2.S at low or high dose, single or two shots; about 5 received placebo; per-sample allocation not given. Repertoires come from day 63 after the first vaccine or placebo injection. Expression of Wuhan-strain SARS-CoV-2 spike came from the Ad26 vector that formed the vaccine. Deletions cut 0 bases from V and 0 bases from J, with 9 bases between. The CDR3 is 14 amino acids. Looked up from germline, CDR1 is GTSNPN and CDR2 is SVGIG (reference sequence). This clone was observed a single time. Its antigen is as yet unknown. Other DNA sequences in this sample translate to the same CDR3.

The rearrangement links TRBV30 to TRBJ2-7, with a possible D match to TRBD2 (6 bases). This specimen consisted of peripheral blood, obtained in a trial of Ad26.COV2.S vaccine versus placebo. The clonotype originates from a person aged 18-60 years who received the Ad26.COV2.S COVID-19 vaccine or a placebo. This CDR3 reads CAWSVGGSSYEQYF. In DNA, the CDR3 is TGTGCCTGGAGTGTCGGGGGAAGCTCCTACGAGCAGTACTTC.